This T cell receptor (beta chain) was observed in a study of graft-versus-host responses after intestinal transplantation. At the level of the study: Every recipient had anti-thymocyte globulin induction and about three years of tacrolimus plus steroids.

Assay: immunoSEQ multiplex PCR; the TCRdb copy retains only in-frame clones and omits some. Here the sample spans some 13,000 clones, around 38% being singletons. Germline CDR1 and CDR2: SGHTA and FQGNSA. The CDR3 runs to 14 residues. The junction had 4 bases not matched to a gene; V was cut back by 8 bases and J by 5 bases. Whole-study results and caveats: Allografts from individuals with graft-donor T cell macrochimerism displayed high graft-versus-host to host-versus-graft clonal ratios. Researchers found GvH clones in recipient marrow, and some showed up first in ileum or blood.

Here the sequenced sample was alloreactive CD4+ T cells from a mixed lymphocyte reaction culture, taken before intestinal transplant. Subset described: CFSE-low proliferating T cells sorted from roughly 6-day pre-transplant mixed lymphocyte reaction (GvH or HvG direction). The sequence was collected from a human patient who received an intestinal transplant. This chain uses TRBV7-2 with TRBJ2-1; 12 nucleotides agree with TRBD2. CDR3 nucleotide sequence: TGTGCCAGCGCGACTAGCGGGGGTGACAATGAGCAGTTCTTC. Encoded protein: CASATSGGDNEQFF.